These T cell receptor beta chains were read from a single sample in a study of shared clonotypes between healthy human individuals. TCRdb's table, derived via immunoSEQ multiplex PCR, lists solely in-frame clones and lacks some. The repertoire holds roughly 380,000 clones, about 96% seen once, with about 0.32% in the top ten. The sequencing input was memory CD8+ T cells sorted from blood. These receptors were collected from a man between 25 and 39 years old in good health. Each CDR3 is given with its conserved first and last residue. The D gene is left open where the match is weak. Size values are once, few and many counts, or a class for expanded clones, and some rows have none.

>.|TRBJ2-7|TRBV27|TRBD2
TGTGCCAGCAGTAAAAGCGGGGGCCTCTACGAGCAGTACTTC
CASSKSGGLYEQYF
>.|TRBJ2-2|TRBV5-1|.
TGCGCCAGCAGCTTGGGAGGTACCGGGGAGCTGTTTTTT
CASSLGGTGELFF
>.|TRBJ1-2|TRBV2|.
TGTGCCAGCAGTTTGCTCCGGGACTATGGCTACACCTTC
CASSLLRDYGYTF
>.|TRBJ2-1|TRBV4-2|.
TGTGCCAGCAGCCAAGAGAGCTCCTACAATGAGCAGTTCTTC
CASSQESSYNEQFF
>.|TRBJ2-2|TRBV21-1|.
TGTGCCAGCAGCAAGTCCGCGGGAGTGAACACCGGGGAGCTGTTTTTT
CASSKSAGVNTGELFF
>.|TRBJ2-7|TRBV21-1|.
TGTGCCAGCAGCAAACGGCTAGCGGGAGGGCCTCAGTTGAGGGAGCAGTACTTC
CASSKRLAGGPQLREQYF
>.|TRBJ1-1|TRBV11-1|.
TGTGCCAGCAGCCCGAACCCCAAGGTCCCAGGAGCTTTCTTT
CASSPNPKVPGAFF
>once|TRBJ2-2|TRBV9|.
TGTGCCAGCAGCGTAGGAACGGGGGCATACGACACCGGGGAGCTGTTTTTT
CASSVGTGAYDTGELFF
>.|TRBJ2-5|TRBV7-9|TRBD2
TGTGCCAGCAGCTTTCCGGGAGGACAAGAGACCCAGTACTTC
CASSFPGGQETQYF
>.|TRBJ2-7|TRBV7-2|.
TGTGCCAGCAGCTTAGGACCCGGGGCGAGGGAGCAGTACTTC
CASSLGPGAREQYF
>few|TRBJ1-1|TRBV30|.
TGTGCCTGGAGTTTGGACACTGAAGCTTTCTTT
CAWSLDTEAFF